This TCR beta chain was sequenced in a study of blood T cell repertoires in COVID-19. Study overall: Sources were T cells, B-cell-depleted T cells, or PBMCs; the material itself was cDNA or gDNA.

The CDR3 is made up of 13 amino acids. Trimming removed 1 base from V and 12 bases from J, with 17 bases in between. Germline CDR1 SGHKS, CDR2 YYEKEE (reference sequence). Assay: immunoSEQ multiplex PCR; the TCRdb copy retains only in-frame clones and omits some. The sample carries about 160,000 clones, 82% recorded once. This TCR was recovered from a human donor with acute or convalescent COVID-19. The donor label of this sample is uncertain. The source material was peripheral blood. The genes are TRBV5-5 and TRBJ2-7; tentative D call: TRBD2 (6 bases). The CDR3 loop is CASSLSGGVKRYF. The CDR3 DNA reads as TGTGCCAGCAGCTTGTCCGGAGGGGTAAAGAGGTACTTC.